The entry below gives a single T cell receptor beta chain sequence along with its context. Clones were sequenced by immunoSEQ multiplex PCR, and TCRdb holds only the in-frame ones, with some missing. Among around 400,000 clones listed, 70% to 90% were seen once. The CDR3 runs to 15 residues. Trimming pared 6 bases from V and 2 bases from J, leaving 14 bases between. Germline-derived CDR1 and CDR2 are SNHLY and FYNNEI. This entry comes from a study of blood T cell repertoires in COVID-19. Study-wide background: Acute and convalescent COVID-19 specimens originated in the United States, Italy and Spain.

Each exposed participant met a COVID-19 case in the 2 weeks preceding study entry. Material for sequencing was PBMCs or T cells enriched from blood (not recorded which). V gene TRBV2 combines with J gene TRBJ1-5; no definite D call. The receptor was isolated from a woman aged 18-29 years who had been exposed to COVID-19. The DNA for the CDR3 is TGTGCCAGCAGCTACAGTTTTCCGGGCAATCAGCCCCAGCATTTT. Protein: CASSYSFPGNQPQHF.